This is a list of T cell receptor beta chains from one sample in a study of shared clonotypes between healthy human individuals. Generated by immunoSEQ multiplex PCR, the TCRdb table keeps only in-frame clones and is missing some. The sample yields about 1.9 million clones, 93% seen once. The specimen was naive CD8+ T cells from PBMCs. Receptors were obtained from a young man in good health. Some clones in this sample may be carry-over from other donors' samples. CDR3s include the opening cysteine and the closing phenylalanine or tryptophan. The D gene is left open where the match is weak.

v_call	d_call	j_call	cdr3_aa	cdr3_nt
TRBV27	TRBD1	TRBJ2-7	CASSLRQGAGYEQYF	TGTGCCAGCAGTTTACGCCAGGGGGCGGGGTACGAGCAGTACTTC
TRBV30	NA	TRBJ1-5	CAWNSFNQPQHF	TGTGCCTGGAACAGTTTTAATCAGCCCCAGCATTTT
TRBV13	TRBD2	TRBJ2-7	CASSRTREGPSYEQYF	TGTGCCAGCAGCCGGACTAGAGAAGGGCCTTCCTACGAGCAGTACTTC
TRBV9	TRBD1	TRBJ1-2	CARPGGDRGEGYGYTF	TGTGCCCGCCCCGGGGGGGACAGGGGTGAGGGGTATGGCTACACCTTC
TRBV9	NA	TRBJ2-7	CASSGKDSSYEQYF	TGTGCCAGCAGCGGAAAGGACTCCTCCTACGAGCAGTACTTC
TRBV7-6	NA	TRBJ1-1	CASSLTPAREAFF	TGTGCCAGCAGCTTAACACCGGCCCGAGAAGCTTTCTTT
TRBV4-2	TRBD1	TRBJ1-2	CASSQVPGGGYTF	TGTGCCAGCAGCCAAGTGCCAGGGGGAGGCTACACCTTC
TRBV28	TRBD2	TRBJ2-5	CASNPVVAGQETQYF	TGTGCCAGCAACCCGGTGGTAGCGGGACAAGAGACCCAGTACTTC
TRBV21-1	NA	TRBJ1-1	CASSKRGGGGQAEVEAFF	TGTGCCAGCAGCAAAAGAGGAGGGGGAGGACAGGCGGAAGTTGAAGCTTTCTTT
TRBV30	NA	TRBJ1-3	CAWSVGDWSGNTIYF	TGTGCCTGGAGTGTAGGTGATTGGTCTGGAAACACCATATATTTT
TRBV7-9	NA	TRBJ2-7	CASSSGQSYEQYF	TGTGCCAGCAGCTCTGGACAGTCCTACGAGCAGTACTTC
TRBV11-2	NA	TRBJ2-1	CASSLVPSLHEQFF	TGTGCCAGCAGCTTAGTACCAAGTCTCCATGAGCAGTTCTTC
TRBV19	NA	TRBJ2-5	CASSPGRQETQYF	TGTGCCAGTAGCCCGGGGCGCCAAGAGACCCAGTACTTC
TRBV2	TRBD1	TRBJ2-7	CASSVGQGYEQYF	TGTGCCAGCAGTGTAGGACAGGGCTACGAGCAGTACTTC
TRBV11-3	NA	TRBJ2-2	CASSLDRGGKTNTGELFF	TGTGCCAGCAGCTTAGATCGAGGCGGGAAAACGAACACCGGGGAGCTGTTTTTT
TRBV18	TRBD2	TRBJ2-7	CASSPQPGRAFEQYF	TGTGCCAGCTCACCACAGCCAGGGAGGGCGTTCGAGCAGTACTTC
TRBV5-1	TRBD1	TRBJ2-7	CASSFAGTGGASYEQYF	TGCGCCAGCAGCTTTGCCGGGACAGGGGGCGCGTCCTACGAGCAGTACTTC
TRBV5-6	NA	TRBJ2-7	CASSLAQGSEQYF	TGTGCCAGCAGCTTGGCGCAGGGGTCCGAGCAGTACTTC
TRBV5-8	NA	TRBJ1-5	CASSQTDSNQPQHF	TGTGCCAGCAGCCAGACGGATAGCAATCAGCCCCAGCATTTT
TRBV10-1	NA	TRBJ2-1	CASSVGVEQFF	TGCGCCAGCAGTGTCGGGGTTGAGCAGTTCTTC